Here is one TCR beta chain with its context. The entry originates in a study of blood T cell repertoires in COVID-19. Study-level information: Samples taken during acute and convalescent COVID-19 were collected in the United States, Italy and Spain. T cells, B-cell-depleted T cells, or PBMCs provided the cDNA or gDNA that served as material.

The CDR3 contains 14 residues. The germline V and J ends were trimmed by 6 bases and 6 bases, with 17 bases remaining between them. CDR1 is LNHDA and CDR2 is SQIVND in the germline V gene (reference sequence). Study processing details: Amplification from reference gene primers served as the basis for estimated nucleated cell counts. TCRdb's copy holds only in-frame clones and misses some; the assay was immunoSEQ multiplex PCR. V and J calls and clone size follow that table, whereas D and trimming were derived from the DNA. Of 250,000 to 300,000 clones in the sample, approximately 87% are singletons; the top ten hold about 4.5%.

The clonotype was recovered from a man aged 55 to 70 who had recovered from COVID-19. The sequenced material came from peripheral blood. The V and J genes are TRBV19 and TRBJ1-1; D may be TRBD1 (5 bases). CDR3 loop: CASSGRGTPSEAFF. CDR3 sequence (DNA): TGTGCCAGTAGCGGCCGGGGGACTCCCTCTGAAGCTTTCTTT. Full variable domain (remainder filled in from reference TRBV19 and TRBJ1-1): DGGITQSPKYLFRKEGQNVTLSCEQNLNHDAMYWYRQDPGQGLRLIYYSQIVNDFQKGDIAEGYSVSREKKESFPLTVTSAQKNPTAFYLCASSGRGTPSEAFFGQGTRLTVV.